Here is one T cell receptor (beta chain) with its context. This clone occurred once. Its antigen specificity is not known. No base-level quality is on record; no much larger clone is a single base apart. The Qiagen DNeasy kit was used to extract genomic DNA from unsorted PBMCs and from the negatively selected CD4+ and CD8+ fractions. Amplification of TCR beta CDR3 regions was done by immunoSEQ multiplex PCR with primers that anneal to V and J segments. Amplification bias was minimized using a synthetic immune receptor repertoire, and residual bias was removed computationally after sequencing. The source study handled its data this way. Custom Python scripts were used to quantify repertoire diversity as the Shannon entropy index. Unsorted, CD4+ and CD8+ repertoires were analyzed separately, except in combined analyses where CD4+ and CD8+ sequences were merged in silico. Clonal expansion was defined as a frequency increase of at least 2-fold after treatment compared with C1D1, and clones undetected at baseline were assigned a pseudocount of 0.5. Clones with 0 or 1 copy at C1D1 were defined as singleton clones, while clones with 2 or more copies were defined as non-singleton clones. Clones expanded in unsorted samples were annotated as CD4+, CD8+ or unknown by matching protein sequences in sorted samples from the same patient. Wilcoxon tests were applied to paired samples to test diversity changes from C1D1 to C4D1. This immuneACCESS table, as held by TCRdb, lists in-frame sequences with V and J called but not all clones. Of the missing ones, under half trace to an unresolved V gene in checked studies; the others have no known cause. V and J calls and clone size are those listed in that table; D and trimming were worked out from the DNA. The sample data list roughly 42,000 clones, and 76% of these were observed just once. The ten largest clones add up to around 22% of the sample.

The data stem from a study of PD-1 blockade in classical Hodgkin lymphoma (TCRdb year 2020). Turning to the overall study: Nivolumab dosing was 3 mg/kg intravenously every 2 weeks, continuing until either disease progression or unacceptable toxicity. A peripheral blood immune signature of response to PD-1 blockade in classical Hodgkin lymphoma was defined using TCR beta sequencing and CyTOF. Overall study results and their limits: Lower diversity was seen in patients whose nivolumab began less than 1 year after ASCT, and these patients were left out of later analyses so that immune reconstitution would not confound the results. Baseline diversity similar to that of newly diagnosed patients was observed in trial patients achieving complete response, whereas significantly lower diversity was observed in partial responders and progressors. The study was restricted to a single clinical trial cohort, and the causes of repertoire differences, possibly disease activity or prior therapy, were left undefined. Baseline TCR diversity was reported to be lower in newly diagnosed patients than in healthy donors and to be lower still in relapsed/refractory patients. A significant rise by C4D1 was seen in CD4+ but not CD8+ TCR diversity (p=0.0027 vs p=0.16), with the rise being most apparent in complete responders (p=0.02).

Explained via the paper, the time point label denotes: cycle 1 day 1 (C1D1), immediately before nivolumab initiation. All trial patients had relapsed after autologous stem cell transplantation, with cohorts A, B and C differing in prior brentuximab vedotin exposure. The trial cohort was composed of 55 to 65 patients with relapsed/refractory classical Hodgkin lymphoma, for whom complete response, partial response or progressive disease was recorded as best overall response. Trial patients were treated with single-agent nivolumab in the multi-cohort phase II CheckMate 205 trial. An independent review committee assessed best overall response by applying the 2007 International Working Group response criteria. PBMCs from the trial were collected at three points: immediately before nivolumab initiation (C1D1), and during therapy at cycle 2 day 1 and cycle 4 day 1. Peripheral blood was collected in 8 mL Vacutainer Cell Preparation Tubes, from which PBMCs were isolated by centrifugation and then cryopreserved.

The input for sequencing was peripheral blood mononuclear cells (PBMCs), taken at baseline. The receptor was derived from a human donor with classical Hodgkin lymphoma.

The bases read TGTGCCAGCAGTTTCGGGACAGGGGGAGAGACCCAGTACTTC. Its translation is CASSFGTGGETQYF. The V and J segments used are TRBV6-5 and TRBJ2-5, with TRBD1 matching 11 junction bases. For this chain, trimming is 4 bases at the V end and 4 bases at the J end, and the number of junction bases without a gene match is 2. The germline V gene supplies CDR1 MNHEY and CDR2 SVGAGI. There are 14 amino acids in the CDR3, from cysteine to phenylalanine inclusive. Only the CDR3 part of the read is kept: 42 bases, read in frame from the first base.